This T cell receptor beta chain was identified during a study of blood T cells in healthy people across ages. Alongside a J-beta primer mix, a sample-barcoded 5' primer served in a second PCR lasting about 7 to 11 cycles. One entry per CDR3 protein results from TCRdb running MiXCR on the 5' RACE reads. This sample has around 1,600,000 distinct CDR3 sequences, with 35% to 45% found just once. Of note for this clonotype: Its ends do not fully match the called genes, so a read error is possible.

Germline CDR1 and CDR2: DFQATT and SNEGSKA (reference sequence). The length of the CDR3 is 12 residues. Every donor contributed around 10 milliliters of peripheral blood by blood draw. The sequence came from a woman between 18 and 29 years old in good health. The chain links TRBV20-1 to TRBJ2-3; D is ambiguous. The sequenced sample was blood. This CDR3 reads CSARPSTDAQYF. Written as DNA, the CDR3 is TGCAGTGCTAGGCCCAGCACAGATGCGCAGTATTTT.